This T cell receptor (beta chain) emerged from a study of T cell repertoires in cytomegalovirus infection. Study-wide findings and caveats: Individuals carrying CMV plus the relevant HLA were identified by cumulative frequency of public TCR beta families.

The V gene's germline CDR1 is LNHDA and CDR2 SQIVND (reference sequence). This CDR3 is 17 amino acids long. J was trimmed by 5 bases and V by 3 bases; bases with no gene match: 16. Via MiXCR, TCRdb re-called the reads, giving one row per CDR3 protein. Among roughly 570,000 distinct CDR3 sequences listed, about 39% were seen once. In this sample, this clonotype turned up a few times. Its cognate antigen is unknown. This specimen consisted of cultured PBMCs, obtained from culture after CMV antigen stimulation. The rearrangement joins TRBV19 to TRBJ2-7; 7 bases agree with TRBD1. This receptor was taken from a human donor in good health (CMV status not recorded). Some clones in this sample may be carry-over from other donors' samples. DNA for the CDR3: TGTGCCAGTAGTATCGTCCCGGGACAGACACCTCGAGACGAGCAGTACTTC. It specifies CASSIVPGQTPRDEQYF.